This T cell receptor beta chain was captured in a study of T cells in Graves' hyperthyroidism and ophthalmopathy. Uncontrolled infection, other autoimmune disease, pregnancy or lactation disqualified patients from enrolment. Fresh peripheral blood, around 10 ml of it, supplied the PBMCs. What was amplified from RNA transcripts were TCR beta CDR3 regions. Primed by the HTBI set, a first-round RT-PCR was run on the TCR CDR3. Each CDR3 protein is one row after TCRdb ran MiXCR on the multiplex PCR reads. Of roughly 300,000 distinct CDR3 sequences detected, 25% to 30% appear once; the ten largest clones hold 20% to 30%. This clonotype was counted at least ten times. Its antigen is currently unknown. Points from the study as a whole: From stable hyperthyroidism, ophthalmopathy was set apart by a 13 V-J model.

With 0 bases clipped from V and 1 base from J, the junction kept 10 bases outside the gene matches. The V gene's germline CDR1 is SGHRS and CDR2 YFSETQ. The CDR3 contains 17 residues. This chain links TRBV5-1 with TRBJ2-7, with 7 bases that match TRBD2. The sequenced sample was blood. The clonotype originates from a man aged 40-50 years with Graves' hyperthyroidism that later progressed to Graves' ophthalmopathy. The CDR3 loop is CASSLAGLADTSYEQYF. In DNA, the CDR3 is TGCGCCAGCAGCTTGGCCGGGCTAGCGGACACATCCTACGAGCAGTACTTC.